These 15 T cell receptor beta chains originate from one sample sequenced in a study of T cells in Graves' hyperthyroidism and ophthalmopathy. There were TCR beta CDR3 regions amplified from RNA transcripts. An initial round of RT-PCR targeting the TCR CDR3 relied on the HTBI primer set. TCRdb passed the multiplex PCR reads through MiXCR, listing each CDR3 protein once. The table lists 400,000 to 500,000 distinct CDR3 sequences, around 15% of them singletons, with 13% in the top ten. Sequencing input: blood. The receptor set was obtained from a man aged 18 to 29 with Graves' ophthalmopathy.

As for this clonotype: Sequence at one end of the junction differs from germline and may be a read error. V usage is TRBV2 and J usage is TRBJ2-2, with D possibly matching TRBD2 (5 bases). The CDR3 spans 16 residues. From germline, CDR1 is SNHLY and CDR2 FYNNEI. The CDR3 DNA is TGTGCCAGCAACCCCACCCGCAAGGGTATAACCGGGGAGCTGCTTTTT. It codes for CASNPTRKGITGELLF.

This chain links TRBV18 with TRBJ2-7; 7 nucleotides agree with TRBD1. From germline, CDR1 is KGHSH and CDR2 LQKENI. This CDR3 contains 16 residues. J was trimmed by 5 bases and V by 3 bases; bases with no gene match: 13. The chain's CDR3 is CASSPMGQRGPHEQYF. CDR3 sequence (DNA): TGTGCCAGCTCACCGATGGGACAGAGGGGGCCCCACGAGCAGTACTTC.

The table lists this clonotype with a few counts. The V call is TRBV20-1, the J call TRBJ2-5; D is perhaps TRBD2 (7 bases). Germline CDR1 is DFQATT and CDR2 is SNEGSKA (reference sequence). The length of the CDR3 is 14 residues. The CDR3 sequence is CSVGGARAQETQYF. DNA for the CDR3: TGCAGCGTAGGGGGGGCACGAGCTCAAGAGACCCAGTACTTC.

This sequence joins TRBV30 and TRBJ2-7, with unresolved D. CDR3 length: 13 amino acids. Trimming removed 4 bases from V and 6 bases from J, with 16 bases in between. CDR1 and CDR2 (germline): GTSNPN, SVGIG (reference sequence). The CDR3 sequence is CAWTVELAAEQYF. The CDR3 region has the DNA TGTGCCTGGACGGTCGAACTGGCAGCCGAGCAGTACTTC.

This clonotype was recorded at least ten times. The rearrangement joins TRBV7-9 to TRBJ1-1, with a weak D call TRBD1 (5 bases). The CDR3 has 14 amino acids. Germline values: CDR1 SEHNR, CDR2 FQNEAQ (reference sequence). V lost 2 bases, J lost 4 bases, and 11 bases lay in between. Here the CDR3 DNA reads TGTGCCAGCAGCTTAAGTGGGGGTGTCACTGAAGCTTTCTTT. Translated, it gives CASSLSGGVTEAFF. The full variable domain, in which reference TRBV7-9 and TRBJ1-1 provide the parts outside the CDR3, is DTGVSQNPRHKITKRGQNVTFRCDPISEHNRLYWYRQTLGQGPEFLTYFQNEAQLEKSRLLSDRFSAERPKGSFSTLEIQRTEQGDSAMYLCASSLSGGVTEAFFGQGTRLTVV.

In its sample, this clonotype was seen once. A much larger clone lies one base from this, so it may be a read error. The chain joins TRBV20-1 to TRBJ2-5; TRBD2 might be the D (6 bases). The V end lost 5 bases, the J end lost 3 bases, and 10 bases lay between the germline ends. Germline-derived CDR1 and CDR2 are DFQATT and SNEGSKA (reference sequence). The CDR3 contains 12 residues. This CDR3 reads CSAGRREETQYF. The DNA for the CDR3 is TGCAGTGCTGGCCGGAGGGAAGAGACCCAGTACTTC.

V is TRBV11-2 and J is TRBJ2-3, with 12 bases identical to TRBD1. Trimming removed 4 bases from V and 4 bases from J; junction bases left unmatched: 6. The CDR3 consists of 16 residues. Germline CDR1 and CDR2: SGHAT and FQNNGV. CDR3 amino acids: CASSSGTGGVPDTQYF. Written as DNA, the CDR3 is TGTGCCAGCAGCTCTGGGACAGGGGGCGTGCCAGATACGCAGTATTTT.

As to this clonotype: It may be a read error: a sequence one base away is much more abundant. V is TRBV2 and J is TRBJ2-7, with D uncertain. This CDR3 is 11 amino acids long. The germline V and J ends were trimmed by 2 bases and 6 bases, with 5 bases remaining between them. Germline CDR1 is SNHLY and CDR2 is FYNNEI. DNA for the CDR3: TGTGCCAGCAGTGAATACTTCGAGCAGTACTTC. The encoded protein is CASSEYFEQYF.

This clonotype came up many times. The CDR3 sequence is CAVRGQYSNQPQHF. In DNA, the CDR3 is TGTGCCGTACGGGGGCAATATAGCAATCAGCCCCAGCATTTT. The chain is built from TRBV7-2 and TRBJ1-5; D is perhaps TRBD1 (6 bases). Germline CDR1 is SGHTA and CDR2 is FQGNSA. The V and J ends lost 11 bases and 0 bases respectively, with 14 bases between them. This CDR3 is built from 14 residues. Complete variable domain (other parts from reference TRBV7-2 and TRBJ1-5): GAGVSQSPSNKVTEKGKDVELRCDPISGHTALYWYRQSLGQGLEFLIYFQGNSAPDKSGLPSDRFSAERTGGSVSTLTIQRTQQEDSAVYLCAVRGQYSNQPQHFGDGTRLSIL.

The chain joins TRBV2 to TRBJ2-5, with a tentative D call TRBD1 (5 bases). V lost 2 bases, J lost 5 bases, and 12 bases lay in between. Germline values: CDR1 SNHLY, CDR2 FYNNEI. This CDR3 region has 14 residues. The CDR3 DNA reads as TGTGCCAGCAGTGAATTTGCAGGGCCCGAGACCCAGTACTTC. Protein: CASSEFAGPETQYF.

In its sample, this clonotype was seen many times. V usage is TRBV20-1 and J usage is TRBJ2-7, with 9 bases aligning to TRBD1. Per germline, CDR1 DFQATT and CDR2 SNEGSKA (reference sequence). This CDR3 has 15 residues. V lost 2 bases to trimming and J lost 3 bases; unmatched junction nucleotides: 8. CDR3 DNA sequence: TGCAGTGCTAGACCGACACAGGGGGCGCGCTACGAGCAGTACTTC. It encodes CSARPTQGARYEQYF.

The table lists this clonotype with many counts. The gene calls are TRBV20-1 and TRBJ2-7; 8 nucleotides align to TRBD2. V lost 0 bases to trimming and J lost 3 bases; unmatched junction nucleotides: 4. The CDR3 has 14 amino acids. The germline V gene has CDR1 DFQATT and CDR2 SNEGSKA (reference sequence). In DNA form, the CDR3 reads TGCAGTGCTAGAGATCGACTAGCGAACTACGAGCAGTACTTC. Encoded protein: CSARDRLANYEQYF.

CDR3 protein: CSAPPRGGMRGYTF. The CDR3 DNA follows: TGCAGTGCCCCGCCTCGCGGCGGGATGCGAGGCTACACCTTC. The V gene is TRBV20-1, the J gene TRBJ1-2; D remains unclear. V dropped 6 bases and J dropped 8 bases, with 22 bases sitting between them. This CDR3 is built from 14 residues. Germline CDR1 and CDR2: DFQATT and SNEGSKA (reference sequence).

This clonotype was counted only a few times. The V call is TRBV5-1, the J call TRBJ2-7, with 14 nucleotides matching TRBD2. V lost 0 bases, J lost 2 bases, and 13 bases stayed unmatched. Germline V gene lookup returns CDR1 SGHRS and CDR2 YFSETQ. The CDR3 runs to 20 residues. CDR3 amino acids: CASSLGLSGTSGRVPYEQYF. CDR3 nucleotides: TGCGCCAGCAGCTTGGGACTATCCGGGACTAGCGGGAGAGTCCCCTACGAGCAGTACTTC.

This clonotype has a count of ten or more. The chain has TRBV29-1 and TRBJ2-3; tentatively, D is TRBD2 (6 bases). Germline CDR1 is SQVTM and CDR2 is ANQGSEA. The CDR3 is made up of 13 amino acids. Trimming left V 4 bases short and J 3 bases short, with 11 bases between. The CDR3 spells CSVVPGVTDTQYF. The CDR3 region has the DNA TGCAGCGTTGTACCGGGAGTTACAGATACGCAGTATTTT.